The 3 T cell receptor beta chains listed next were all sequenced from one sample in a study of CD8 T cells in ankylosing spondylitis. TCRdb re-derived calls from the 5' RACE reads in MiXCR, one entry per CDR3 protein. The top ten clones hold around 16% of a sample with about 400,000 distinct CDR3 sequences, 20% to 25% of them seen once. Antigens for these TCRs are unknown. Notes on the study in general: Among TCR beta sequences, a motif of several highly homologous variants appeared characteristic of ankylosing spondylitis blood.

Input material: blood, either unsorted or a sorted T cell fraction (not recorded which). These receptors were obtained from a male donor with ankylosing spondylitis.

The chain uses TRBV9 and TRBJ1-1; TRBD1 might be the D (5 bases). CDR1 and CDR2 (germline): SGDLS, YYNGEE. The V and J ends lost 0 bases and 1 base respectively, with 7 bases between them. CDR3 length: 14 residues. CDR3 nucleotide sequence: TGTGCCAGCAGCGTAGGGAGGGGGAACACTGAAGCTTTCTTT. Translated: CASSVGRGNTEAFF.

This clonotype was seen just once. The CDR3 reads CASSQEGRFASGRITGELFF. CDR3 sequence (DNA): TGTGCCAGCAGCCAAGAGGGGCGGTTCGCTAGCGGGAGAATCACCGGGGAGCTGTTTTTT. The rearrangement links TRBV4-2 to TRBJ2-2, with 10 bases matching TRBD2. V lost 0 bases, J lost 4 bases, and 14 bases stayed unmatched. The CDR3 loop spans 20 amino acids. Germline-derived CDR1 and CDR2 are LGHNA and YNFKEQ.

This chain links TRBV9 with TRBJ1-1; D gene unclear. Germline-derived CDR1 and CDR2 are SGDLS and YYNGEE. The CDR3 length is 15 residues. V was shortened by 0 bases and J by 6 bases, with 15 bases between the two germline ends. The CDR3 loop reads CASSVGEAFQAEAFF. DNA of the CDR3: TGTGCCAGCAGCGTAGGGGAGGCCTTTCAGGCTGAAGCTTTCTTT.